Included here is one T cell receptor (beta chain) sequence, with context. Patients of the Seattle cohort, enrolled during active infection, were followed longitudinally. The data belong to a study of blood T cell repertoires in COVID-19. Study-wide background: From the United States, Italy and Spain came samples of acute and convalescent COVID-19. In each case, the material was cDNA or gDNA derived from T cells, B-cell-depleted T cells, or PBMCs.

Authors' processing steps: Amplification of reference gene primers was used by the study to estimate nucleated cell counts. Clones were sequenced by immunoSEQ multiplex PCR, and TCRdb holds only the in-frame ones, with some missing. V and J calls and clone size are copied from that table; D and trimming were computed from the DNA. The sample has about 250,000 clones, 86% seen once. The clonotype was recovered from a woman aged 80 or older with COVID-19, enrolled during active disease. Sequenced: peripheral blood.

In DNA form, the CDR3 reads TGTGCCAGCAGTTCTCCGACAGGGGGCCACTATGGCTACACCTTC. This encodes CASSSPTGGHYGYTF. V gene TRBV6-5 combines with J gene TRBJ1-2; TRBD1 matches at 10 bases. The CDR3 totals 15 residues. The germline CDR1 and CDR2 sequences are MNHEY and SVGAGI. Losses at the gene ends were 4 bases for V and 3 bases for J; bases not matched to a gene: 5.